This TCR beta chain was sequenced in a study of blood T cells in healthy people across ages. The germline gives CDR1 MNHEY, CDR2 SVGAGI. Trimming took 2 bases from V and 4 from J, leaving 11 bases between them. This CDR3 is 14 amino acids long. Each donor supplied ten milliliters of peripheral blood. Primers used in a second PCR of roughly 6 to 11 cycles were a sample-barcoded 5' primer and a J-beta primer mix. TCRdb re-called the 5' RACE reads with MiXCR, one entry per CDR3 protein. The sample records 1.4 million or so distinct CDR3 sequences, under 55% being singletons. The material sequenced was blood. The source of this sequence is a young woman in good health. The chain combines TRBV6-5 with TRBJ1-1; maybe TRBD1 (5 bases). The CDR3 here is CASSYAGWVTEAFF. The CDR3 DNA follows: TGTGCCAGCAGTTACGCAGGGTGGGTCACTGAAGCTTTCTTT.